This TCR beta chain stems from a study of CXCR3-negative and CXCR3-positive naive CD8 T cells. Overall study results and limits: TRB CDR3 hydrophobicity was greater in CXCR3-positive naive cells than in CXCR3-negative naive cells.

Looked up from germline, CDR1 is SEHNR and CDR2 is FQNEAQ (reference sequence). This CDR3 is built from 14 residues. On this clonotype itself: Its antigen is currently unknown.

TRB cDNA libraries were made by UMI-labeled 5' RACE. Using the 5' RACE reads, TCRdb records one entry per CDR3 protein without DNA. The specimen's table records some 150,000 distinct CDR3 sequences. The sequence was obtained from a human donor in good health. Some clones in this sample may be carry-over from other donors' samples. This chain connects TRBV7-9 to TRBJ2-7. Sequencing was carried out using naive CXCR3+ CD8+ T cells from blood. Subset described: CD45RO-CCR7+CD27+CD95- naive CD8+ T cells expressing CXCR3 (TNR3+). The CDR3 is CASSLHVSLYEQYF.